What follows describes a single TCR beta chain. Its antigen is currently unknown. Time point denoted: newly diagnosed GD, antithyroid drugs for less than 3 months. The TCR library was made from RNA extracted from PBMCs. Peripheral blood, roughly 8.8 milliliters of it, was drawn into EDTA tubes. This record belongs to a study of regulatory T cells in long-lasting Graves disease. Study-level results: Persistent Graves' patients possessed reduced TCR diversity relative to recently diagnosed ones. Gene preferences differed: TRBV28, TRBJ1-2, TRBJ2-5 in persistent cases.

Arm-PCR of CDR3 regions and iRepertoire HTBI primers were the basis on which TCR beta libraries were built. TCRdb re-called the multiplex PCR reads through MiXCR, storing one row per CDR3 protein. The sample has about 540,000 distinct CDR3 sequences, roughly 13% seen once. Germline assignment: CDR1 SGHAT and CDR2 FQDESV (reference sequence). The CDR3 loop spans 17 amino acids. Trimming at V came to 2 bases and at J to 1 base, leaving 8 bases not matched to a gene. These data were also filed under a second study, of T cells in Graves' hyperthyroidism and ophthalmopathy.

The chain employs TRBV11-1 and TRBJ2-3; TRBD2 matches 8 bases. This sample comprised peripheral blood mononuclear cells (PBMCs), obtained at new diagnosis, from a patient treated with antithyroid drugs. The sequence was obtained from a man aged 25 to 40 with Graves disease. The chain's CDR3 is CASSLTGGRSRTDTQYF. CDR3 sequence (DNA): TGTGCCAGCAGCTTAACGGGCGGGAGGTCTCGCACAGATACGCAGTATTTT.